This T cell receptor beta chain was observed in a study of T cell responses to AZD1222 COVID-19 vaccine. Deletions cut 5 bases from V and 0 bases from J, with 13 bases between. The CDR3 sequence is 15 residues long. Germline V gene data show CDR1 as SQVTM and CDR2 as ANQGSEA. Method: immunoSEQ multiplex PCR; TCRdb's copy keeps in-frame clones and lacks some. The sample shows approximately 140,000 clones, about nine tenths of them seen only once. A remark on this clone: Antigen unknown.

General study results and limits: Spike-spanning, vaccine-associated CD4 TCRs were dominant at 160-218 and 743-854. Recipients of AZD1222 seropositive at baseline numbered only 5 or 6. Epitopes outside B.1.351 and B.1.1.7 mutated regions reportedly drew nearly half of spike TCRs.

This receptor was identified in an adult who received the AZD1222 COVID-19 vaccine. V and J are TRBV29-1 and TRBJ1-4; tentatively, D is TRBD1 (5 bases). The sequencing here drew on peripheral blood, taken 28 days after the second AZD1222 dose. CDR3 nucleotide sequence: TGCAGCGTTCTAGGACGGGACGCAACTAATGAAAAACTGTTTTTT. Its protein is CSVLGRDATNEKLFF.